This T cell receptor (beta chain) originates from a study of CD8 T cells in ankylosing spondylitis. Study outcomes and limitations: Disease-associated clones were reportedly significantly overrepresented in matched ankylosing spondylitis synovial fluid. Blood of patients with ankylosing spondylitis appeared to be characterized by a TCR beta motif of eight highly homologous variants.

One entry per CDR3 protein, called by TCRdb with MiXCR from the 5' RACE reads. The sample lists around 490,000 distinct CDR3 sequences, approximately 5.3% occurring once. At least ten counts were recorded for this clonotype. Its target is unknown. V was clipped by 0 bases and J by 12 bases, with 12 bases between them. CDR3 length: 13 residues. In germline, CDR1 is MNHEY, CDR2 SVGEGT. Sample: blood, either unsorted or a sorted T cell fraction (not recorded which). The chain uses TRBV6-2 or TRBV6-3 and TRBJ2-1, with D uncertain. This sequence was found in a male donor with ankylosing spondylitis. CDR3 protein: CASSYSPTTAQFF. CDR3 DNA sequence: TGTGCCAGCAGTTACTCTCCTACTACAGCGCAGTTCTTC.